This T cell receptor beta chain stems from a study of CD8+CD57+ T cells in acquired aplastic anemia. Study at large: Quantities of DNA derived from sorted CD4+ and CD8+ cells averaged 3.2 ug. In CD4+ cells, healthy donors produced an average of approximately 11 million reads. Broader study findings: In common between the patients and the controls were some 28 CD8+ CDR3 sequences. CD8+ Simpson's diversity did not differ significantly between patients and controls.

Comment on this clonotype: Its antigen is not identified.

TCR beta VDJ and CDR3 profiling used genomic DNA as template. One entry per CDR3 protein, called by TCRdb with MiXCR from the reads. The sample holds about 130,000 distinct CDR3 sequences, about 46% seen once. Between the trimmed V and J ends, which lost 2 bases and 5 bases, there was a span of 6 bases. CDR3 length: 12 amino acids. The V gene's germline CDR1 is SGHDN and CDR2 FVKESK. The chain employs TRBV14 and TRBJ2-5, with D uncertain. The origin of this receptor is a human donor in good health, serving as a control. The sample comprised sorted CD4+, CD8+, or CD8+CD57+ T cells (not recorded which) from PBMCs. The CDR3 spells CASSQSWETQYF. The DNA for the CDR3 is TGTGCCAGCAGCCAATCGTGGGAGACCCAGTACTTC. Variable domain in full (rest from reference TRBV14 and TRBJ2-5): EAGVTQFPSHSVIEKGQTVTLRCDPISGHDNLYWYRRVMGKEIKFLLHFVKESKQDESGMPNNRFLAERTGGTYSTLKVQPAELEDSGVYFCASSQSWETQYFGPGTRLLVL.